The TCR beta chain under discussion was sequenced for a study of shared clonotypes between healthy human individuals. Assay used: immunoSEQ multiplex PCR; TCRdb lists only in-frame clones, some missing. The profile shows around 2.3 million clones, approximately 94% of them singletons. Trimming shortened V by 5 bases and J by 1 base, and 11 bases separated the two germline ends. This CDR3 is 15 amino acids long. Germline values: CDR1 SNHLY, CDR2 FYNNEI. The gene calls are TRBV2 and TRBJ2-2; D gene unclear. The sequence was collected from a man between 18 and 29 years old in good health. Material for sequencing was naive CD4+ T cells sorted from blood. Subset reported: CD45RA+ positively selected. CDR3 DNA sequence: TGTGCCAGCAGTTCTAGGTCGGGGAACACCGGGGAGCTGTTTTTT. Residues: CASSSRSGNTGELFF.